This T cell receptor beta chain appears in the sequencing data of a study of identical twins. Study-wide results and limits: Weaker excess twin sharing was observed in beta out-of-frame sequences. Diverse VJ usage suggested most zero-insertion clonotypes were not invariant T cells.

In regard to this clonotype: Its target is not known.

The donors were all healthy and Caucasian. After template switching added a universal primer site, the resulting cDNA carried unique molecular identifiers. TCRdb analysed the 5' RACE reads with MiXCR anew, one entry per CDR3 protein. The sample lists around 530,000 distinct CDR3 sequences, roughly 15% occurring once. Trimming left V 6 bases short and J 3 bases short, with 15 bases between. CDR3 length equals 15 residues. Germline assignment: CDR1 MNHEY and CDR2 SMNVEV (reference sequence). This sample also appeared in a second study, on yellow fever vaccine responses in identical twins.

This receptor was identified in a woman between 18 and 29 years old in good health. This sequence joins TRBV27 and TRBJ2-1, with D perhaps matching TRBD2 (6 bases). The sequenced sample was CD4+ T cells sorted from blood. CDR3 amino acids: CASRWEGAGYNEQFF. Here the CDR3 DNA reads TGTGCCAGCAGATGGGAAGGAGCGGGCTACAATGAGCAGTTCTTC.